Listed here are 9 T cell receptor beta chains from one sample, sequenced in a study of T cell repertoires in cytomegalovirus infection. TCRdb used MiXCR to reprocess the reads, holding one entry per CDR3 protein. Here the sample spans approximately 250,000 distinct CDR3 sequences, around 6.6% being singletons. Sequenced sample: PBMCs. These TCRs come from a human donor in good health (CMV status not recorded). Some clones in this sample may be carry-over from other donors' samples.

This clonotype was observed many times. The genes are TRBV20-1 and TRBJ2-5; 7 positions match TRBD2. Per the germline V gene, CDR1 is DFQATT and CDR2 is SNEGSKA (reference sequence). The CDR3 covers 12 residues. V trimming: 6 bases; J trimming: 5 bases; junction bases outside the gene matches: 6. CDR3 region: CSASGRGETQYF. Here the CDR3 DNA reads TGCAGTGCGTCTGGGAGGGGCGAGACCCAGTACTTC.

The table lists this clonotype with many counts. This rearrangement joins TRBV11-3 to TRBJ2-1, with 7 bases matching TRBD2. The CDR3 sequence is 14 residues long. Germline trimming cut 1 base from V and 3 bases from J; bases unmatched to any gene: 0. Per the germline V gene, CDR1 is SGHNT and CDR2 is YENEEA. In nucleotides, the CDR3 is TGTGCCAGCAGCTTAGCGGGGGGCTACAATGAGCAGTTCTTC. The encoded protein is CASSLAGGYNEQFF. Drawing the rest from reference TRBV11-3 and TRBJ2-1, the complete variable domain is EAGVVQSPRYKIIEKKQPVAFWCNPISGHNTLYWYLQNLGQGPELLIRYENEEAVDDSQLPKDRFSAERLKGVDSTLKIQPAELGDSAVYLCASSLAGGYNEQFFGPGTRLTVL.

CDR3 DNA: TGCAGTGTGTCTCCCGGGACAGCTCAAGAGACCCAGTACTTC. Encoded protein: CSVSPGTAQETQYF. This chain joins TRBV20-1 and TRBJ2-5, with 7 bases fitting TRBD1. V trimming: 7 bases; J trimming: 2 bases; junction bases outside the gene matches: 10. Germline V gene lookup returns CDR1 DFQATT and CDR2 SNEGSKA (reference sequence). The CDR3 runs to 14 residues.

This clonotype was observed many times. The chain is built from TRBV29-1 and TRBJ1-4, with D hard to call. V was shortened by 4 bases and J by 0 bases, with 12 bases between the two germline ends. The CDR3 totals 15 residues. Germline V gives CDR1 SQVTM, CDR2 ANQGSEA. CDR3 nucleotides: TGCAGCGTTGGGCCTCCGGGTGCAACTAATGAAAAACTGTTTTTT. Its translation: CSVGPPGATNEKLFF.

This clonotype appeared many times. The rearrangement uses TRBV10-3 and TRBJ2-5; D remains unclear. The CDR3 runs to 12 residues. In germline, CDR1 is ENHRY, CDR2 SYGVKD. Trimming removed 0 bases from V and 2 bases from J, with 1 base in between. The CDR3 DNA is TGTGCCATCAGTGAGTCTCAAGAGACCCAGTACTTC. This sequence encodes CAISESQETQYF.

This clonotype occurred many times. The genes are TRBV6-2 or TRBV6-3 and TRBJ1-2, with D maybe TRBD1 (6 bases). Trimming pared 6 bases from V and 3 bases from J, leaving 23 bases between. Germline CDR1 reads MNHEY; CDR2 reads SVGEGT. There are 17 residues in the CDR3. The CDR3 loop is CASRRLGTPAPYYGYTF. CDR3 sequence (DNA): TGTGCCAGCAGACGACTCGGGACACCAGCGCCATACTATGGCTACACCTTC.

This clonotype was observed many times. The rearrangement uses TRBV7-9 and TRBJ1-2, with D unresolved. The CDR3 totals 14 residues. CDR1 SEHNR and CDR2 FQNEAQ come from the germline V gene (reference sequence). Between the trimmed V and J ends, which lost 5 bases and 4 bases, there was a span of 14 bases. The CDR3 DNA reads TGTGCCAGCAGCGGTTCTTGGGTCTTCTATGGCTACACCTTC. Residues: CASSGSWVFYGYTF.

This clonotype was detected many times. V and J are TRBV6-6 and TRBJ1-3, with no clear D. The germline CDR1 and CDR2 sequences are MNHNY and SVGAGI (reference sequence). The CDR3 spans 17 residues. V was trimmed by 4 bases and J by 0 bases, leaving 16 bases between them. As DNA, the CDR3 is TGTGCCAGCAGTTCCAACTCCGGGAGCTTCTCTGGAAACACCATATATTTT. Its translation is CASSSNSGSFSGNTIYF.

This clonotype was seen at least ten times. The chain joins TRBV29-1 to TRBJ1-1; 7 nucleotides line up with TRBD1. J gave up 4 bases and V 6 bases, and 11 bases lay outside the gene matches. This CDR3 spans 14 amino acids. CDR1 is SQVTM and CDR2 is ANQGSEA in the germline V gene. DNA of the CDR3: TGCAGCGTATCGACAGGGTCGACGAGCACTGAAGCTTTCTTT. Its translation: CSVSTGSTSTEAFF.